This T cell receptor beta chain was found in a study of cytomegalovirus exposure and HLA in healthy donors. 13 Jbeta primers and 60 Vbeta primers were used for the PCR. Authors' analysis steps: Later, an analysis found 75 million to 100 million unique TCR beta chains, and about 9.9 million of these were shared. Data came from immunoSEQ multiplex PCR; TCRdb stores just in-frame clones and leaves some out. V and J calls and clone size come straight from that table; D and trimming were deduced from the DNA. The sample totals fewer than 100,000 clones; its top ten clones hold over 1.2%. This CDR3 has 13 residues. Trimming stripped 7 bases from V and 4 bases from J, with 13 bases between. The germline gives CDR1 MDHEN, CDR2 SYDVKM.

This chain connects TRBV28 to TRBJ1-1; D is perhaps TRBD1 (5 bases). The sequence came from a woman aged 60-75 years in good health and CMV-seronegative. Sequenced sample: PBMCs. CDR3 sequence reads: CASTKGDPTEAFF. The DNA for the CDR3 is TGTGCCAGCACCAAAGGGGATCCCACTGAAGCTTTCTTT.